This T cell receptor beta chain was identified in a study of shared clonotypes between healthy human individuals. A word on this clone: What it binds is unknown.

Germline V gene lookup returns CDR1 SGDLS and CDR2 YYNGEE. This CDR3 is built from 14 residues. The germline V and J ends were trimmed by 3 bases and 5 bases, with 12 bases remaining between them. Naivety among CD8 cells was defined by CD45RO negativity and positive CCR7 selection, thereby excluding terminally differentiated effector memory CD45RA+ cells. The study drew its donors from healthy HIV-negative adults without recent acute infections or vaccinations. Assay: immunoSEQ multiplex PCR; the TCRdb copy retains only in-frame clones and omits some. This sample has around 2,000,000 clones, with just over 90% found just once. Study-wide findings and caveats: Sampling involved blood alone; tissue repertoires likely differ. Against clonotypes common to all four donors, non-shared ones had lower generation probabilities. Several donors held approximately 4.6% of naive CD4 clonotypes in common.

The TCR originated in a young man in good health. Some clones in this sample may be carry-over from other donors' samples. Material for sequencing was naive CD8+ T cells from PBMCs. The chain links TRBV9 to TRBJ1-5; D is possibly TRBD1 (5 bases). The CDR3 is CASSAEQGDQPQHF. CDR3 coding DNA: TGTGCCAGCAGCGCCGAGCAGGGAGATCAGCCCCAGCATTTT.